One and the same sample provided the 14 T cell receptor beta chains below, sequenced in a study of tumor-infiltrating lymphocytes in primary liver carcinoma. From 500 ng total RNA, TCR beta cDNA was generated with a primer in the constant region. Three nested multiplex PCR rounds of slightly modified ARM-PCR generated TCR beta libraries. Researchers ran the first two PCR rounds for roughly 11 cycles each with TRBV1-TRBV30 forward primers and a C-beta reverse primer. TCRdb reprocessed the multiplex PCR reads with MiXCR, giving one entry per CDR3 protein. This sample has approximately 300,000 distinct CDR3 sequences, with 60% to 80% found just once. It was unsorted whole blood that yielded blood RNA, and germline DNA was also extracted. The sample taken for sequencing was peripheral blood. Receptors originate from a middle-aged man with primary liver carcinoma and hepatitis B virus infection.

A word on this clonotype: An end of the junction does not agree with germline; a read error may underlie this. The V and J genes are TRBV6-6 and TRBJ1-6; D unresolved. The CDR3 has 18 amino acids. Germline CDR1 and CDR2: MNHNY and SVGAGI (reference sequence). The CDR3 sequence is CANSYKGRSGGDNSSLHF. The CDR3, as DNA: TGTGCCAACAGTTACAAAGGGCGCTCAGGAGGTGATAATTCATCCCTCCACTTT.

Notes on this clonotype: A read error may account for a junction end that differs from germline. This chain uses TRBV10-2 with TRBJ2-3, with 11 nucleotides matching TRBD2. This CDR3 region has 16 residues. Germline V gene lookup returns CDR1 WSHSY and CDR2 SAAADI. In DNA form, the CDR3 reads TGCGCCAGCAATGAGGGGACTAGCGGCCGCACAGATACGCAGTATTTT. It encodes CASNEGTSGRTDTQYF.

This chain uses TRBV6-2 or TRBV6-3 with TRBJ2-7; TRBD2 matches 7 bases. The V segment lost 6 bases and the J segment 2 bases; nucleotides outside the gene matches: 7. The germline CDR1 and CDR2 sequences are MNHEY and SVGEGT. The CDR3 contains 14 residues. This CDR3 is CASRSASGPYEQYF. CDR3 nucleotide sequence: TGTGCCAGCAGATCCGCTAGCGGACCCTACGAGCAGTACTTC.

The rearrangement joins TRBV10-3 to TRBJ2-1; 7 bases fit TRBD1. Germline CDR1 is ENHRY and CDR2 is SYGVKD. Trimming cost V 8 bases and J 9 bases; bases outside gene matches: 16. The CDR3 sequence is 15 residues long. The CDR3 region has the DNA TGTGCCATCGGGGATGGCCAGGGGGTAGACATTGAGCAGTTCTTC. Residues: CAIGDGQGVDIEQFF.

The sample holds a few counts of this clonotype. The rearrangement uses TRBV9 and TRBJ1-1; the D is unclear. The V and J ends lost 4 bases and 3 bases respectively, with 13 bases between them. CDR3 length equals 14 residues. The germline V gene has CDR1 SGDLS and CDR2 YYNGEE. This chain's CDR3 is CASSPSTLDTEAFF. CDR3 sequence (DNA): TGTGCCAGCAGCCCGTCCACCTTGGACACTGAAGCTTTCTTT.

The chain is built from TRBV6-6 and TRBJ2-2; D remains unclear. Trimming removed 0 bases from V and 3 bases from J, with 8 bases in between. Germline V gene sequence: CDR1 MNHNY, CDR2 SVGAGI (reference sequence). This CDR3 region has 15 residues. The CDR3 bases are TGTGCCAGCAGTTACTCTGAGTCCTACACCGGGGAGCTGTTTTTT. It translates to CASSYSESYTGELFF.

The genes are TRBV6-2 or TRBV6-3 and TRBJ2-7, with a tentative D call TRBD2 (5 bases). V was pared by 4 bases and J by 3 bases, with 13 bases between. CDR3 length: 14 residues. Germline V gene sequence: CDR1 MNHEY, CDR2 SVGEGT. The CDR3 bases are TGTGCCAGCAGTTTGTTGCTAGCCGACTACGAGCAGTACTTC. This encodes CASSLLLADYEQYF.

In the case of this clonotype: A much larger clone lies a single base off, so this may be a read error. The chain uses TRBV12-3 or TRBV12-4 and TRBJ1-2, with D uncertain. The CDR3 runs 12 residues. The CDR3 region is CTSRRPVYGYTF. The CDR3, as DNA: TGTACCAGCAGACGCCCTGTCTATGGCTACACCTTC.

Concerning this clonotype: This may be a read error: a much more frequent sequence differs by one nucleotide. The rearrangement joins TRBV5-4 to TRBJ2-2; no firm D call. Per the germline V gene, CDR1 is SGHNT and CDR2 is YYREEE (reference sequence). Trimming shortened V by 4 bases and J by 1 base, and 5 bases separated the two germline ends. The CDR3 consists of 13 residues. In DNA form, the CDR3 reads TGTGCCAGCAGCATCCAGAACACCGGGGAGCTGTTTTTT. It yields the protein CASSIQNTGELFF.

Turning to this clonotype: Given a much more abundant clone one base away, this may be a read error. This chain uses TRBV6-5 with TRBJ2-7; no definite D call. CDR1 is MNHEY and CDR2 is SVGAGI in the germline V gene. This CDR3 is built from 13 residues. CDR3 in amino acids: CASSGLSSYKQYF. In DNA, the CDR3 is TGTGCCAGCAGCGGGTTGAGCTCCTACAAGCAGTACTTC.

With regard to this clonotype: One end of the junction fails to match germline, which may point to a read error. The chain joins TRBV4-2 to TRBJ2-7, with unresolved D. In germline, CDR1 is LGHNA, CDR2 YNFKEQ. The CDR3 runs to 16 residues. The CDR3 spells CASSKDDGGAVNEQYF. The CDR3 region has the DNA TGTGCCAGCAGCAAAGACGACGGCGGCGCGGTCAACGAGCAGTACTTC.

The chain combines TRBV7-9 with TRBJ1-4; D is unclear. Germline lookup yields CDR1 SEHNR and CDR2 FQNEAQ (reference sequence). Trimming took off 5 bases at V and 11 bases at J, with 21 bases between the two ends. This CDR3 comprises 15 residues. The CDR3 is CASSPYGWVGDKLFF. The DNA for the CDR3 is TGTGCCAGCAGCCCCTATGGGTGGGTCGGAGATAAACTGTTTTTT.

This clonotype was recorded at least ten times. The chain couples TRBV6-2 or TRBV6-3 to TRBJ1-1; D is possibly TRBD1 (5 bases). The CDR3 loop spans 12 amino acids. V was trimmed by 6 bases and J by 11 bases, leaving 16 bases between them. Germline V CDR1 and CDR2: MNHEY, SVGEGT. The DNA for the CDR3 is TGTGCCAGCAGCCTTGGGACCGCGGGGGCTTTCTTT. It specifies CASSLGTAGAFF.

Here the CDR3 DNA reads TGTGCCAGCAGCCATGAGGTGGGGCTCTTCTACGAGCAGTACTTC. Amino acids: CASSHEVGLFYEQYF. This chain uses TRBV14 with TRBJ2-7, with D possibly matching TRBD1 (5 bases). This CDR3 has 15 amino acids. V dropped 3 bases and J dropped 3 bases, with 15 bases sitting between them. CDR1 is SGHDN and CDR2 is FVKESK in the germline V gene.